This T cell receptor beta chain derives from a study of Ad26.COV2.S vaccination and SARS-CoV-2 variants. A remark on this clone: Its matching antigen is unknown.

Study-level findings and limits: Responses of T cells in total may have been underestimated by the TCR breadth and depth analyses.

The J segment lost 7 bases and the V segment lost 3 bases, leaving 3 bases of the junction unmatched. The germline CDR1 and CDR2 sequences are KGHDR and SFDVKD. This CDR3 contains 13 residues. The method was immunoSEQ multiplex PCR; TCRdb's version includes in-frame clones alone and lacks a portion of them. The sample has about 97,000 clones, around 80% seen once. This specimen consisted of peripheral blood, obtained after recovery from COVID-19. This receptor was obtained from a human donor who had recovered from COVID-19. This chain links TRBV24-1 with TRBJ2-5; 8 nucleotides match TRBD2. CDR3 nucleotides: TGTGCCACCAGTGATCGGGGGGGTGTGACCCAGTACTTC. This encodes CATSDRGGVTQYF.